These 23 T cell receptor beta chains originate from one sample sequenced in a study of response to subunit inactivated influenza vaccine. TCRdb fed the RT-PCR reads into MiXCR, producing one record per CDR3 protein. Seen here are hundreds of thousands of distinct CDR3 sequences, under 15% observed once, and the top ten hold approximately 14%. The starting material was PBMCs from blood, obtained 40 to 50 days after vaccination. These TCRs come from a man aged 50 to 59 who received an inactivated influenza vaccine.

The J gene is TRBJ2-4, the V gene TRBV6-5; D not certain. Germline V gene sequence: CDR1 MNHEY, CDR2 SVGAGI. The CDR3 spans 14 residues. V was cut by 0 bases and J by 4 bases, with 7 bases left in between. Here the CDR3 reads CASSYSNDKNIQYF. For the CDR3, the DNA is TGTGCCAGCAGTTACTCGAATGATAAAAACATTCAGTACTTC.

The chain links TRBV5-1 to TRBJ1-4; a possible D gene is TRBD1 (5 bases). Deletions cut 4 bases from V and 5 bases from J, with 12 bases between. Per the germline V gene, CDR1 is SGHRS and CDR2 is YFSETQ. The CDR3 has 14 residues. CDR3 DNA sequence: TGCGCCAGCAGCGAGGGGACGCACAATGAAAAACTGTTTTTT. Protein: CASSEGTHNEKLFF.

The rearrangement uses TRBV29-1 and TRBJ2-3; D is unresolved. Looked up from germline, CDR1 is SQVTM and CDR2 is ANQGSEA. The CDR3 runs 16 residues. The V and J ends lost 2 bases and 1 base respectively, with 16 bases between them. CDR3 DNA: TGCAGCGTTGAAAACCCCACCCCCGTAGGCACAGATACGCAGTATTTT. Encoded protein: CSVENPTPVGTDTQYF.

The V gene is TRBV20-1, the J gene TRBJ2-3; D possibly uses TRBD1 or TRBD2 (5 bases each). The CDR3 consists of 14 residues. V was trimmed by 5 bases and J by 2 bases, leaving 14 bases between them. Germline lookup yields CDR1 DFQATT and CDR2 SNEGSKA (reference sequence). As DNA, the CDR3 is TGCAGTGCTCGATCCGGGACGCACACAGATACGCAGTATTTT. This sequence encodes CSARSGTHTDTQYF.

This CDR3 reads CSASKGAVSGFF. The CDR3 DNA sequence: TGCAGTGCTAGTAAGGGGGCGGTCTCTGGGTTCTTC. The V call is TRBV20-1, the J call TRBJ2-1; 7 bases align to TRBD1. This CDR3 contains 12 residues. Trimming at V came to 3 bases and at J to 15 bases, leaving 11 bases not matched to a gene. Germline lookup yields CDR1 DFQATT and CDR2 SNEGSKA (reference sequence).

This rearrangement joins TRBV19 to TRBJ1-1; D gene uncertain. V shed 2 bases and J shed 5 bases, with 15 bases lying between them. Germline lookup yields CDR1 LNHDA and CDR2 SQIVND (reference sequence). The CDR3 covers 15 residues. The CDR3 loop reads CASSIFRRRRTEAFF. Here the CDR3 DNA reads TGTGCCAGTAGTATATTCCGTAGGCGGAGGACTGAAGCTTTCTTT.

This clonotype was detected a few times. The chain recombines TRBV12-3 or TRBV12-4 with TRBJ1-3, with D unresolved. With 5 bases removed from V and 1 base from J, the gap between germline ends came to 12 bases. The CDR3 runs 15 residues. In nucleotides, the CDR3 is TGTGCCAGCAGTAGACCTCAGGTGTCTGGAAACACCATATATTTT. It yields the protein CASSRPQVSGNTIYF.

This clonotype was counted only a few times. This chain links TRBV4-1 with TRBJ2-5; D not resolved. Germline V gene data show CDR1 as MGHRA and CDR2 as YSYEKL. V was clipped by 1 base and J by 1 base, with 10 bases between them. The CDR3 is 15 residues long. For the CDR3, the DNA is TGCGCCAGCAGCCAAGGGGGATTGGGCCAAGAGACCCAGTACTTC. This gives the protein CASSQGGLGQETQYF.

This chain uses TRBV20-1 with TRBJ2-1; 7 bases map to TRBD2. V lost 1 base, J lost 1 base, and 19 bases stayed unmatched. Germline-derived CDR1 and CDR2 are DFQATT and SNEGSKA (reference sequence). This CDR3 contains 20 residues. The CDR3 sequence: CSARAGVLAVEGTSYNEQFF. In DNA form, the CDR3 reads TGCAGTGCTAGAGCGGGGGTCCTAGCGGTTGAAGGAACTTCCTACAATGAGCAGTTCTTC.

Here the CDR3 reads CSVDPTADTQYF. The CDR3 DNA sequence: TGCAGCGTTGATCCTACAGCAGATACGCAGTATTTT. The chain couples TRBV29-1 to TRBJ2-3; the D is unclear. Germline CDR1 is SQVTM and CDR2 is ANQGSEA. V lost 3 bases and J 4 bases, leaving 8 bases between the germline ends. The CDR3 contains 12 residues.

The V and J genes are TRBV7-9 and TRBJ1-4, with a weak D call TRBD1 (6 bases). The CDR3 runs to 15 residues. Trimming removed 1 base at V and 2 bases at J, with 8 bases between. Germline V gene data show CDR1 as SEHNR and CDR2 as FQNEAQ (reference sequence). CDR3 in amino acids: CASSLGDMTNEKLFF. The CDR3 DNA reads TGTGCCAGCAGCTTAGGGGACATGACTAATGAAAAACTGTTTTTT.

This clonotype appeared a few times. This chain joins TRBV7-6 and TRBJ2-3; no reliable D call. CDR3 length: 17 amino acids. Germline CDR1 reads SGHVS; CDR2 reads FNYEAQ. Deletions cut 5 bases from V and 3 bases from J, with 21 bases between. The CDR3 loop reads CASSKQPGATRTDTQYF. The CDR3 nucleotides read TGTGCCAGCAGCAAACAACCGGGTGCGACTCGAACAGATACGCAGTATTTT. The whole variable domain, filled in from reference TRBV7-6 and TRBJ2-3, reads GAGVSQSPRYKVTKRGQDVALRCDPISGHVSLYWYRQALGQGPEFLTYFNYEAQQDKSGLPNDRFSAERPEGSISTLTIQRTEQRDSAMYRCASSKQPGATRTDTQYFGPGTRLTVL.

The chain joins TRBV14 to TRBJ2-2; D gene ambiguous. The germline gives CDR1 SGHDN, CDR2 FVKESK. The V end was cut by 1 base, the J end by 5 bases, with 17 bases between. This CDR3 is 17 amino acids long. The CDR3 reads CASSQVFETPTTGELFF. CDR3 nucleotides: TGTGCCAGCAGCCAAGTCTTCGAGACACCGACGACCGGGGAGCTGTTTTTT. Full variable domain (rest looked up from reference TRBV14 and TRBJ2-2): EAGVTQFPSHSVIEKGQTVTLRCDPISGHDNLYWYRRVMGKEIKFLLHFVKESKQDESGMPNNRFLAERTGGTYSTLKVQPAELEDSGVYFCASSQVFETPTTGELFFGEGSRLTVL.

V and J are TRBV11-1 and TRBJ2-3, with 10 bases fitting TRBD2. The CDR3 covers 18 residues. CDR1 SGHAT and CDR2 FQDESV come from the germline V gene (reference sequence). V lost 4 bases and J lost 5; bases outside the gene matches: 15. The CDR3 nucleotides are TGTGCCAGCAGCTCCCTACTAGCGGGATTCGCCTTGAAAGATACGCAGTATTTT. Its translation is CASSSLLAGFALKDTQYF.

Ten or more counts support this clonotype. The chain is built from TRBV11-2 and TRBJ2-5; D possibly matches TRBD1 or TRBD2 (5 bases each). Trimming stripped 0 bases from V and 5 bases from J, with 16 bases between. This CDR3 spans 16 amino acids. CDR1 and CDR2 from the germline V gene are SGHAT and FQNNGV. The CDR3 spells CASSLERGQGVETQYF. CDR3 nucleotide sequence: TGTGCCAGCAGCTTAGAGCGAGGGCAGGGTGTCGAGACCCAGTACTTC.

This chain connects TRBV24-1 to TRBJ2-1, with TRBD2 matching over 8 bases. J was trimmed by 9 bases and V by 2 bases; bases with no gene match: 11. Germline CDR1 reads KGHDR; CDR2 reads SFDVKD. There are 16 residues in the CDR3. DNA of the CDR3: TGTGCCACCAGTGATTCAACAGCGGGAGCCCACACTGAGCAGTTCTTC. This translates into CATSDSTAGAHTEQFF.

The V gene is TRBV5-1, the J gene TRBJ2-1; 10 bases agree with TRBD1. The CDR3 has 15 amino acids. With V trimmed by 4 bases and J by 7 bases, 8 bases remained unmatched. Germline CDR1 is SGHRS and CDR2 is YFSETQ. CDR3 coding DNA: TGCGCCAGCAGCGCGGGACAGGGGACGCTTAATGAGCAGTTCTTC. It codes for CASSAGQGTLNEQFF. Looking up the rest from reference TRBV5-1 and TRBJ2-1 gives the full variable domain: KAGVTQTPRYLIKTRGQQVTLSCSPISGHRSVSWYQQTPGQGLQFLFEYFSETQRNKGNFPGRFSGRQFSNSRSEMNVSTLELGDSALYLCASSAGQGTLNEQFFGPGTRLTVL.

The genes are TRBV7-9 and TRBJ1-1; 8 nucleotides align to TRBD1. The CDR3 is 15 residues long. V dropped 0 bases and J dropped 5; count of bases not matched to a gene: 5. CDR1 SEHNR and CDR2 FQNEAQ come from the germline V gene (reference sequence). The CDR3 DNA is TGTGCCAGCAGCTTAGCGGGGGACAGGCGGACTGAAGCTTTCTTT. It encodes CASSLAGDRRTEAFF.

The V call is TRBV12-2, the J call TRBJ1-2. TRBV12-2 is noted as a pseudogene. The CDR3 is 15 amino acids. The DNA of the CDR3 is TGTGCAAGTCGCTTAGCAATGACCGAGAACTATGGCTACACCTTC. Encoded protein: CASRLAMTENYGYTF.

The chain has TRBV29-1 and TRBJ2-3; D not certain. The CDR3 has 12 residues. Germline V gene sequence: CDR1 SQVTM, CDR2 ANQGSEA. Trimming took 3 bases from V and 2 from J, leaving 6 bases between them. This chain's CDR3 is CSVDWFTDTQYF. The CDR3 coding sequence is TGCAGCGTTGATTGGTTCACAGATACGCAGTATTTT.

CDR3 protein: CATSRGDGAEETQYF. CDR3 nucleotide sequence: TGTGCCACCAGCAGAGGTGACGGGGCAGAGGAGACCCAGTACTTC. The chain uses TRBV15 and TRBJ2-5, with D tentatively TRBD1 or TRBD2 (5 bases each). V lost 1 base and J lost 5, with 14 bases in between. CDR1 and CDR2 (germline): LNHNV, YYDKDF (reference sequence). The CDR3 loop spans 15 amino acids. The variable domain in full, with the rest retrieved from reference TRBV15 and TRBJ2-5, is DAMVIQNPRYQVTQFGKPVTLSCSQTLNHNVMYWYQQKSSQAPKLLFHYYDKDFNNEADTPDNFQSRRPNTSFCFLDIRSPGLGDTAMYLCATSRGDGAEETQYFGPGTRLLVL.

The chain employs TRBV5-1 and TRBJ2-7; perhaps D is TRBD1 or TRBD2 (6 bases each). V was clipped by 0 bases and J by 0 bases, with 13 bases between them. Germline values: CDR1 SGHRS, CDR2 YFSETQ. This CDR3 comprises 16 residues. The CDR3 loop is CASSLEVGGRSYEQYF. The CDR3 region has the DNA TGCGCCAGCAGCTTGGAGGTCGGGGGCCGCTCCTACGAGCAGTACTTC.

This clonotype was detected ten times or more. The genes are TRBV29-1 and TRBJ2-2, with D uncertain. Germline V lookup: CDR1 SQVTM, CDR2 ANQGSEA. Trimming removed 4 bases at V and 3 bases at J, with 12 bases between. This CDR3 spans 14 amino acids. The CDR3 loop is CSVAPRRHTGELFF. Written as DNA, the CDR3 is TGCAGCGTTGCTCCCAGGCGGCACACCGGGGAGCTGTTTTTT.